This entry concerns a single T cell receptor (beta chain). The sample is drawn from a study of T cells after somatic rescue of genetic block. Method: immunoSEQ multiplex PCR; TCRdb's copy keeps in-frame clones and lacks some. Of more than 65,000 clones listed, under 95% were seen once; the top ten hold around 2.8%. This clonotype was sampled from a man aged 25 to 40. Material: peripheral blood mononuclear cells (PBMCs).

The CDR3 here is CASSEYRLTSGRYNEQFF. The CDR3 DNA reads as TGTGCCAGCAGTGAATACCGATTGACCAGCGGGAGGTACAATGAGCAGTTCTTC. The chain links TRBV2 to TRBJ2-1, with 9 positions matching TRBD2. Germline CDR1 is SNHLY and CDR2 is FYNNEI. Losses at the gene ends were 2 bases for V and 4 bases for J; bases not matched to a gene: 12. This CDR3 region has 18 residues.